This T cell receptor beta chain was profiled in a study of shared clonotypes between healthy human individuals (dated by TCRdb to the early 2020s). Background on the whole study: Two women and three men aged 18 to 49 years were included in the cohort. For each donor, three plates each were used for CD4 naive and CD4 memory, two plates were used for CD8 naive, and one plate was used for CD8 memory. Blood TCR repertoires of about 5 healthy adults were deeply sequenced to estimate repertoire size and the extent of clonotype sharing between individuals. To increase sequencing depth and limit assay-specific biases, different laboratories used diverse techniques to prepare libraries and sequence TCR repertoires. Between about 0.85 and 9.5 billion PBMCs per donor were obtained by leukapheresis.

The donors were healthy, HIV-negative adults who had no recently reported acute infections or vaccinations. Every donor was a Caucasian adult living in Nashville, Tennessee, USA. CD4+ T cells were enriched through magnetic negative selection, after which naive cells were positively selected on CD45RA and the remaining negative fraction served as the memory subset. Blood was obtained by leukapheresis, after which PBMCs were separated by Ficoll-Histopaque density gradient centrifugation and cryopreserved in liquid nitrogen vapor phase. Analytical flow cytometry was used to check the purity and quantity of every magnetically sorted T cell population. Each sorted fraction had its genomic DNA isolated and then quantified by UV absorbance on a Nanodrop 2000c. Regarding this clone: It has no known antigen specificity. It has no much larger one-base neighbor in the sample; base qualities were not kept.

The CDR3 runs 15 residues from the cysteine to the phenylalanine. The DNA shown is the 45-base CDR3, in frame from base 1. V ends up 0 bases short and J 8 bases short, with an unmatched junction base count of 3. CDR1 and CDR2 were assigned from the germline V gene as SGDLS and YYNGEE. Using the deep immunoSEQ assay, TCR CDR3 regions were amplified from genomic DNA by multiplex PCR. Extracted genomic DNA from each cell subset was distributed evenly across all wells of several immunoSEQ 96-well plates, and each plate was treated as a replicate. For sorted subsets, about 200 ng genomic DNA, equal to some 30,000 T cell genomes, was loaded into each replicate PCR. The purified libraries were quantified using a Qubit 3.0 fluorometer, sized with a Bioanalyzer 2100, and then quantified again using the KAPA Library Quantification kit. Each immunoSEQ 96-well plate was sequenced on its own single-read 150-cycle Illumina NextSeq 550 flow cell. The authors' analysis ran thus. Because only junctional sequences without quality scores were contained in the immunoSEQ output, filtering matching that applied to full-length reads could not be performed. To assign V/J genes and CDR3, sequences were annotated using PyIR, a Python wrapper for IgBLAST v1.9, with IMGT germline references. Reads were filtered out if the reads had weak V/J assignments (E-value above 1e-6), no CDR3, stop codons, out-of-frame junctions, or ambiguous translated residues. A V3J clonotype was defined by an identical inferred V gene, J gene, and CDR3 amino acid sequence. The percentage overlap between two repertoires was calculated by dividing the number of shared unique clonotypes by the size of the smaller repertoire. Richness of each repertoire was evaluated using RTK rarefaction, the Chao1 estimator, and Recon v2.1 estimates of unobserved clonotypes. Generation probabilities for all TCRbeta clonotypes obtained by the gDNA method from a handful of donors were computed using OLGA. TCRdb limited this immuneACCESS table to in-frame rearrangements with V and J called. A share of clones is missing; checked studies link under half to unresolved V genes, and the rest is unexplained. Clone size and the V and J calls come from that table; the DNA yielded D and trimming. Counted in this sample were about 1.5 million clones; around 95% of them appeared once. The leading ten clones occupy approximately 1.1% of the sample.

Paper-wide results and their limitations: Sampling was limited to blood, and TCR repertoires in tissue likely differ from TCR repertoires in blood. Based on pairwise subsampling, the degree of clonotype sharing among donors was expected to be affected by sequencing depth. Because the study included only a small number of donors, the genetic and exposure-history diversity represented was limited. Across a handful of donors, about 5% of naive CD4, approximately 3.6% of naive CD8, approximately 2.5% of memory CD4, and around 0.4% of memory CD8 clonotypes were shared. Higher generation probabilities were observed for clonotypes shared by all four sorted-subset donors than for non-shared clonotypes. Naive subsets generally had larger estimated clonotype richness than memory subsets. Rarefaction of sorted-subset datasets indicated incomplete sequencing despite the large sequencing depth.

Sequenced input: naive CD4+ T cells sorted from blood. What the cell subset or site label conveys for this sample: CD45RA+ positively selected. The rearrangement joined TRBV9 to TRBJ2-6, and 9 junction bases match TRBD1. The receptor was isolated from a man aged 30 to 39 in good health. The DNA sequence is given as TGTGCCAGCAGCGTAGCTACAGGGGGCCCCAACGTCCTGACTTTC. This codes for CASSVATGGPNVLTF. Full variable domain (CDR3 extended with the reference TRBV9 and TRBJ2-6 proteins): DSGVTQTPKHLITATGQRVTLRCSPRSGDLSVYWYQQSLDQGLQFLIQYYNGEERAKGNILERFSAQQFPDLHSELNLSSLELGDSALYFCASSVATGGPNVLTFGAGSRLTVL.